This TCR beta chain emerged from a study of cytomegalovirus exposure and HLA in healthy donors (dated by TCRdb to 2015 to 2018). At the level of the whole study: According to an earlier analysis of 550 to 700 of the donors, 200 million or so T cells yielded 117 million unique TCR beta sequences and about 300 Gb of sequence data. The T cell repertoires of several hundred subjects were profiled by immunosequencing and related to cytomegalovirus serostatus. Alongside the repertoire data, information on donor age, sex, ethnicity and CMV serostatus was compiled. An early release covering 550 to 650 HLA-typed donors comprised approximately 290 gigabases of sequencing data and about 90 million unique TCR sequences. Among roughly 400 genotyped donors of the cohort, an average of around 240,000 unique TCR beta nucleotide sequences was sequenced per donor, of which 15% to 20% were non-productive. To predict cytomegalovirus infection status, the study combined high-throughput TCR immunosequencing, statistical association of individual TCRs with disease status, and machine learning. A later analysis re-analyzed previously published TCR beta repertoires from about 730 donors and added high-resolution HLA genotyping to study TCR occurrence patterns. Every repertoire in the discovery cohort had been generated on one and the same sequencing platform. The genetic ancestry cluster associated with self-reported Caucasian donors included over 80% of the roughly 380 genotyped donors. Typing coverage varied by locus: roughly 620-640 donors for A, B, C, DRB1 and DQB1; approximately 520 for DQA1; nearly 610 for DPA1; more than 450 for DPB1. In the later analysis, no new phenotypic data were used to find candidate immune exposures; instead, reliance was placed on TCR beta sequences and their occurrence across donors. Besides the first cohort of 550 to 750 subjects, a separate validation cohort made up of over 100 different subjects was used. The study was designed to test whether signatures of past pathogen exposure could be identified by cataloging public T cell receptors. An earlier analysis of approximately 500 of the donors applied high-throughput TCR beta sequencing to assess whether each TCR beta V gene segment acted as functional or pseudogenic. In a later genetic analysis, genome-wide SNP genotypes for 398 of the 666 donors were used, and that subset was treated as a discovery cohort. Four or five DR-DQ haplotypes were treated as single units for association and clustering because of strong linkage in the cohort. HLA typing included class I and class II loci at four-digit resolution. Beyond this particular receptor, the publication reports: Compared with equally common non-associated chains, HLA-associated TCR beta chains in a later analysis were more clonally expanded and had lower generation probabilities. According to a later analysis, most CMV-associated TCR beta chains appeared to be HLA-restricted, and the HLA associations seemed to be driven largely by CMV exposure. Assigning TCR associations to individual alleles was difficult when HLA alleles, especially DR and DQ, strongly co-occurred. The study listed around 160 TCR beta chains as associated with cytomegalovirus. A cluster of highly shared sequence variants was judged likely to be a technical artifact of the sequencing pipeline. A later analysis found that TCR association rates varied across HLA loci, with DRB1 alleles showing the most associated TCRs and HLA-C alleles the fewest. The presence/absence analyses assumed that sequencing depth was roughly uniform across donors, and that assumption may not be true. Most TCR sequences were observed very rarely across donors, whereas some public TCRs were present in many individuals. CMV serostatus was the only immune exposure information available for the cohort. V-gene and J-gene trimming of TCR beta chains was associated with a missense DCLRE1C variant in a later genetic analysis, and the association was replicated in an independent cohort. Only TCR beta chains were sequenced in this cohort, and the absence of alpha or paired-chain data limited detectable features. In a later analysis, several top co-occurrence clusters were reported to appear linked to parvovirus B19, influenza, CMV and Epstein-Barr virus. A later genetic analysis reported fewer N-insertions in productive TCRs among donors in an Asian-associated ancestry cluster than the approximately 700-donor mean. Broadly in line with IMGT annotations, most TCR beta V segments showed up in productive rearrangements about 87% or about 30% of the time in an earlier analysis of 587 of the donors. A further reported finding was that TCR beta sequences accurately predicted the HLA-A and HLA-B alleles for most subjects in the first cohort. In both the original and validation cohorts, the classifier was reported to diagnose cytomegalovirus status with high specificity and sensitivity. Because counts were too low, about 15 rarely observed V segments, including chromosome 9 orphons, were left out of the earlier analysis of a few hundred of the donors. Linkage disequilibrium might explain the correlated functional status among segregating V segments, but an unknown experimental factor could not be excluded. The authors suggested that the approach could potentially be generalized to other disease states and immunological phenotypes. Some IMGT-functional V segments, including TRBV6-2 and TRBV6-3, could not be told apart with the 87-base-pair reads, so those segments were excluded. Because HLA typing was missing for some donors at each locus, association tests included only the typed subset. In a later analysis, 15,000 to 20,000 TCR beta sequences were associated with specific HLA alleles at a false discovery rate of 0.05. In vitro tests confirmed that a few of the cytomegalovirus-associated TCR beta chains recognize cytomegalovirus antigens.

The cohort consisted of 666 healthy bone marrow donors. All cohort members were sampled while nominally healthy, although unrecorded immune exposures were likely present. The donor tested CMV seropositive, placing the donor among the 250 to 350 seropositive members of the cohort. Every donor gave a peripheral blood sample, and the peripheral blood mononuclear cells from that sample were used for TCR beta sequencing. Genomic DNA extraction from the blood cell samples was performed with the Qiagen DNeasy Blood Extraction Kit. Concerning this clone: No cognate antigen has been identified for it. There are no base qualities to consult, and no much larger clone falls within one base.

Sequences SGDLS (CDR1) and YYNGEE (CDR2) are obtained from the germline V gene. V lost 5 bases and J lost 0 bases, and the count of bases not matched to a germline gene is 10. The CDR3 goes from the cysteine to the phenylalanine over 17 residues. Of the read, only the CDR3 DNA is kept; its 51 bases are in frame from base 1. To prepare the library, the immunoSEQ multiplex PCR assay was applied. The multiplex PCR relied on a mix of 60 forward primers for TCR Vbeta segments and 13 reverse primers for TCR Jbeta segments. The CDR3 region of rearranged TCR beta genes was amplified from genomic DNA with a multiplex PCR assay. Amplified TCR beta libraries were sequenced as 87-base-pair reads on the Illumina HiSeq System. The published analysis was carried out like this. Across the 666 repertoires, a later analysis counted around 80 million unique TCR beta chains, around 10 million of which were shared by at least two donors. Raw reads were error-corrected and collapsed into unique sequences by a nearest-neighbor algorithm in which closely related sequences were merged to remove PCR and sequencing errors. V, D and J gene segments were assigned by aligning CDR3 sequences to IMGT reference sequences. Each retained sequence needed at least a six-nucleotide match to both a V gene segment and a J gene segment. Rearrangements were called productive when the CDR3 lacked stop codons and stayed in frame with V and J; all others were non-productive. CDR3 was defined according to IMGT convention as the region running from the second conserved V-encoded cysteine to the conserved J-encoded phenylalanine. The earlier analysis of about 610 of the donors excluded any sequence lacking an unambiguous match to a single V gene segment. In an earlier analysis of several hundred of the donors, V segments were called functional above 56.7% productive rearrangements and were called segregating when the between-donor standard deviation exceeded 5%. A statistical classification framework was developed to diagnose cytomegalovirus status using the catalog of TCR beta chain sequences. In a later analysis, TCR nucleotide sequences were compared against IMGT/GENE-DB human TR gene sequences so that V and J genes could be assigned. Using the TCRdist pipeline, a later analysis assigned CDR3 sequences along with most-parsimonious VDJ recombination scenarios. A later analysis defined each TCR beta chain by its CDR3 amino acid sequence plus V-gene family, and excluded reads lacking a unique V-gene family. In a later analysis, 500 to 650 highly shared, low-generation-probability nucleotide sequences were removed to address suspected cross-contamination and a sequencing artifact. A later analysis calculated a clonal expansion index for each public chain from normalized within-repertoire ranks of inferred template counts. In a later analysis, generation probabilities were computed with a VDJ recombination model fitted to out-of-frame rearrangements, and the resulting probabilities were checked against IGoR. In a later analysis, hypergeometric tests were used to score TCR-TCR, TCR-HLA and TCR-CMV co-occurrence, with a repertoire-size bias correction applied to TCR pairs. To estimate false discovery rates, a later analysis permuted the HLA or CMV assignments 20 times. In a later analysis, co-occurring TCRs were grouped using DBSCAN, with TCRdist sequence similarity added in when clustering inside HLA-allele-positive subsets. For co-occurrence clustering, repertoires with fewer than 30,000 or more than 120,000 public chains were excluded, along with a handful of repertoires with anomalous nucleotide sharing. TCRdb retrieved this table from immuneACCESS and kept in-frame rearrangements only. Not all clones are present; in checked studies, unresolved V genes account for under half, and no reason is known for the remainder. For V, J and clone size, that table is used; D and trimming come from the DNA. The sample table shows about 100,000 clones, and 82% are seen once. Of the sample, approximately 2.4% is held by the ten largest clones.

The chain was built from TRBV9 and TRBJ1-1, with TRBD1 identical over 10 junction bases. This TCR derives from a man aged 25-45 years in good health and CMV-seropositive. Material: PBMCs. The CDR3 protein: CASRSGTGVLMNTEAFF. The nucleotide sequence reads as follows: TGTGCCAGCAGATCCGGGACAGGGGTCCTTATGAACACTGAAGCTTTCTTT.